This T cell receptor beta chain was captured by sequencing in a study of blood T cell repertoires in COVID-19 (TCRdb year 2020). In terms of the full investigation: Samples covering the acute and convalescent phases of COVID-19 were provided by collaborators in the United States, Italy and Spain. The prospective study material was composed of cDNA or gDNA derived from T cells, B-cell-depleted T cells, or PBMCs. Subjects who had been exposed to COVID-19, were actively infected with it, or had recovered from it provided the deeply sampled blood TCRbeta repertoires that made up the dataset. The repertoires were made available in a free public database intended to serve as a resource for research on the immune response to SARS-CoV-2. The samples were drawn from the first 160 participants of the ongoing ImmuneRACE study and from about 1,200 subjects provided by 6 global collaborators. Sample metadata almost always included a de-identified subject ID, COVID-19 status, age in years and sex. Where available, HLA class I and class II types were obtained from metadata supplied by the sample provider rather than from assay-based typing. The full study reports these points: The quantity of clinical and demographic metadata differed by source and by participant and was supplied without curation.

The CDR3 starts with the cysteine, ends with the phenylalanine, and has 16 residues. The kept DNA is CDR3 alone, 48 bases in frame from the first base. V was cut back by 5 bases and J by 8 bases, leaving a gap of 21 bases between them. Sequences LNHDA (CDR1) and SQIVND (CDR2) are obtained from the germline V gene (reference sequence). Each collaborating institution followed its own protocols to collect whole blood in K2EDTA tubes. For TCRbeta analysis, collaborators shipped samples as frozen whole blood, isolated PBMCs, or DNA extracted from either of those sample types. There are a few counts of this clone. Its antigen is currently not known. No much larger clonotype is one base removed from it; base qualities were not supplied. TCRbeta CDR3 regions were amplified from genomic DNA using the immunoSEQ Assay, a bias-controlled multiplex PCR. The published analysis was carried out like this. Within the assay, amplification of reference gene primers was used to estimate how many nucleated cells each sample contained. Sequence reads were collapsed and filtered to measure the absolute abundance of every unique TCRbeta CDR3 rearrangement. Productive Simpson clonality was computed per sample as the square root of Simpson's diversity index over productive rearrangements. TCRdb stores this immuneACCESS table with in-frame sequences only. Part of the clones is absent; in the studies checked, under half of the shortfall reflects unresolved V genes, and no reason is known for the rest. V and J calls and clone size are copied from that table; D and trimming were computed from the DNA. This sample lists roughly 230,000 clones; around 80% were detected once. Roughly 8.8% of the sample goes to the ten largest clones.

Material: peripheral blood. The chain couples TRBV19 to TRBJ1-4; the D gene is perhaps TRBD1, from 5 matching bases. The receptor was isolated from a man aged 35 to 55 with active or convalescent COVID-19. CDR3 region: CASSPSQNEGREKLFF. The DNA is TGTGCCAGTAGTCCGTCACAAAATGAGGGGAGGGAAAAACTGTTTTTT.